The entry below gives a single T cell receptor beta chain sequence along with its context. No cognate antigen has been identified for it. The input lacks base qualities; no much larger clone sits a single base away. TCRbeta CDR3 regions were amplified from genomic DNA by means of the immunoSEQ Assay, a bias-controlled multiplex PCR. Per the original workflow: Nucleated cell counts per sample were estimated from amplification of reference gene primers within the assay. Sequence reads were collapsed and filtered to measure the absolute abundance of every unique TCRbeta CDR3 rearrangement. Productive Simpson clonality was computed per sample as the square root of Simpson's diversity index over productive rearrangements. TCRdb's version of the immuneACCESS table is confined to in-frame rearrangements and falls short of the full clone set. An unresolved V gene accounts for under half of the shortfall where checked; the remainder is of unknown origin. The DNA was the basis for D and trimming; V, J and clone size are from that table. This sample gives about 100,000 clones in total; roughly 90% of them show up just once. The ten largest clones capture approximately 1.8% of the sample.

The collaborating institutions used their own protocols to collect whole blood in K2EDTA tubes. For TCRbeta analysis, collaborators shipped samples in one of three forms: frozen whole blood, isolated PBMCs, or DNA extracted from either of those sample types. These data come from a study of blood T cell repertoires in COVID-19 (TCRdb year 2020). At the level of the whole study: Samples from collaborators originated in the United States, Italy and Spain and spanned both the acute and convalescent phases of COVID-19. The material from the prospective study consisted of cDNA or gDNA derived from T cells, B-cell-depleted T cells, or PBMCs. Subjects who had been exposed to COVID-19, were actively infected with it, or had recovered from it provided the deeply sampled blood TCRbeta repertoires that made up the dataset. A freely available public database, intended as a resource for researchers studying the immune response to SARS-CoV-2, is where the repertoires were released. The samples were drawn from the first 160 participants of the ongoing ImmuneRACE study and from 1,200 or so subjects provided by 6 global collaborators. Nearly every sample came with metadata listing a de-identified subject ID, COVID-19 status, age in years and sex. Where HLA class I and class II types were available, the types were taken from metadata supplied by the sample provider, not from assay-based typing. What the authors observed across the whole study: The amount of clinical and demographic metadata varied by source and participant and was provided uncurated.

V is clipped by 2 bases and J by 2 bases, and the sequence between their germline boundaries is 9 bases long. The CDR3 has 14 amino acids, counting the end cysteine and phenylalanine. CDR3 DNA is the only sequence kept; it has 42 bases, read in frame from the first base. The germline V gene yields MNHEY for CDR1 and SVGEGT for CDR2. In this chain, TRBV6-2 or TRBV6-3 is recombined with TRBJ1-2; TRBD1 could be the D gene, as 5 bases match. The sample comprised peripheral blood. This receptor was taken from an elderly man with acute or convalescent COVID-19. The CDR3 protein: CASSYAGRNYGYTF. The bases are TGTGCCAGCAGTTACGCAGGGAGGAACTATGGCTACACCTTC.